This T cell receptor beta chain was sequenced in a study of blood T cell repertoires in COVID-19. Whole-study context: COVID-19 samples, acute and convalescent, were from the United States, Italy and Spain. T cells, B-cell-depleted T cells, or PBMCs supplied cDNA or gDNA.

Unmatched junction bases numbered 8, after V lost 5 bases and J lost 4 bases. This CDR3 region has 16 residues. The germline gives CDR1 LGHDT, CDR2 YNNKEL (reference sequence). As processed by the authors: Amplifying reference gene primers gave estimates of nucleated cell counts. Here immunoSEQ multiplex PCR was the method, and the copy in TCRdb shows in-frame clones only, minus some. For V, J and clone size, that table is used; D and trimming come from the DNA. The data contain about 310,000 clones, more than 70% of them singletons. The sample was peripheral blood. The chain employs TRBV3-1 (or the pseudogene TRBV3-2) and TRBJ2-1, with TRBD2 matching over 10 bases. The origin of this receptor is a woman aged 50 to 60 who had recovered from COVID-19. The CDR3 DNA is TGTGCCAGCAGCGTAAAGCGGGGGGGCCGGTACAATGAGCAGTTCTTC. Protein product: CASSVKRGGRYNEQFF.